This TCR beta chain was identified during a study of identical twins (dated by TCRdb to about 2016). Describing the broader study: The study deep-sequenced TCR alpha and beta repertoires from monozygotic twins, unrelated adults of various ages and cord blood to test whether fetal clonotypes persist. Replicate twin experiments were performed at different times using different library preparation protocols to rule out contamination. Overall study outcomes, separate from this receptor: Invariant T cells such as MAIT and iNKT could partly confound zero-insertion analyses, though diverse VJ usage argued against this for most clonotypes. The excess sharing between twins in beta out-of-frame sequences was weaker because fewer shared sequences reduced the signal-to-noise ratio. Out-of-frame TCR alpha sharing in monozygotic twins was systematically underestimated by recombination models, whereas sharing between unrelated individuals was in agreement with the recombination models. Out-of-frame TCR alpha sequences shared between twins showed an excess of low generation-probability sequences compared with coincidental sharing between unrelated individuals. Because the same donors could not be followed over many years, the conclusions depended on cross-sectional statistical analysis. Abundant cord blood beta clonotypes had fewer insertions, young adult naive repertoires showed a similar but weaker trend, and memory repertoires showed no such trend.

Every donor was a healthy Caucasian. Three unrelated non-twin adults were also sequenced: a male aged 18 to 30, a male aged 50 to 60 and a female aged 50 to 60. Using Miltenyi CD45RO+ enrichment and human naive T-cell isolation kits, memory (CD45RO+) and naive T cells were isolated from PBMC. Libraries were made using 5' RACE. Sequencing was performed on an Illumina HiSeq 2000. Template switching introduced a universal primer binding site; the final cDNA contained a unique molecular identifier, enabling accurate counting of TCR cDNA molecules. First-strand cDNA for TCR alpha and beta chains was synthesized from specific primers in the conserved constant-segment region. To control for contamination, each cDNA library was double barcoded with a SMART-Mk sample barcode plus Illumina barcodes. TruSeq adapter sequences along with Illumina sample barcodes were introduced in two successive PCR steps. TCR alpha and beta cDNA libraries were sequenced on the Illumina HiSeq platform with custom primers. Per the authors' processing: MiGEC processed the raw reads to extract unique molecular identifiers, while MiXCR was used to determine the CDR3 positions. Recombination models were inferred per individual with the repgenHMM and IGoR tools using an EM algorithm. Shared clonotypes were analyzed with the tcR package in R, and sharing was normalized by the product of cloneset sizes. Out-of-frame nonproductive sequences were analyzed to study raw recombination free of thymic and clonal selection effects. The raw public reads went through TCRdb reprocessing: fastp at Q25, MiXCR clone calling, in-frame beta chains kept. For every CDR3 protein sequence, its rows merge into one entry that carries the most common genes and DNA. TCRdb's processing, not the study's, gives the V and J calls here. The sample has 350,000 to 500,000 distinct CDR3 sequences on record, 15% to 20% of them singletons. The top ten hold around 10% of the sample.

Sequences KGHDR (CDR1) and SFDVKD (CDR2) are obtained from the germline V gene. Spanning cysteine to phenylalanine, the CDR3 consists of 14 amino acids. Only the CDR3 region is kept as DNA, spanning 42 bases read in frame from base 1. Ends trimmed: V by 6 bases, J by 0 bases; bases unmatched to a gene: 2. A few counts support this clonotype. Its antigen target is currently unknown. No base quality information exists; no much larger clone differs at one position. Input material: naive T cells sorted from blood. The cell subset or site label on this specimen signifies: cells isolated with a human naive T-cell isolation kit. The chain is made from TRBV24-1 and TRBJ1-1, and 8 junctional nucleotides match TRBD1. The clonotype was recovered from a man aged 50 to 60 in good health. CDR3 sequence: CATSRTGMNTEAFF. The bases read TGTGCCACCAGTCGGACAGGGATGAACACTGAAGCTTTCTTT.